The clone carrying this T cell receptor beta chain turned up a few times. The antigen remains undetermined. The data originate from a study of T-cell memory formation after mild COVID-19. Study-level results: Clones which contracted sat mainly in CM and EM if CD4+, and in EMRA if CD8+. The finding that pre-infection memory included some responding clones suggested that cross-reactive memory joined.

From the 5' RACE reads, TCRdb called clonotypes with MiXCR, one entry per CDR3 protein. Here the sample spans about 170,000 distinct CDR3 sequences, approximately 12% being singletons. The V end lost 3 bases, the J end lost 4 bases, and 10 bases lay between the germline ends. Germline CDR1 DFQATT, CDR2 SNEGSKA (reference sequence). There are 13 residues in the CDR3. This chain uses TRBV20-1 with TRBJ1-5, with D uncertain. The source of this sequence is a man between 18 and 29 years old who had mild COVID-19 (a few samples of this study predate the infection). Cell type and time point are not known. Sequences were obtained from PBMCs or a T cell subset sorted from them (not recorded which). The chain's CDR3 is CSARFDRNQPQHF. CDR3 bases: TGCAGTGCTAGGTTTGACCGAAATCAGCCCCAGCATTTT.